This record covers a single T cell receptor (beta chain). The data are from a study of blood T cell repertoires in COVID-19. Study-wide background: Researchers got acute and convalescent COVID-19 samples from the United States, Italy and Spain. T cells, B-cell-depleted T cells, or PBMCs provided the cDNA or gDNA that served as material.

Original data processing: Cell counts per sample came from amplifying reference gene primers. Produced via immunoSEQ multiplex PCR; TCRdb's table is partial and in-frame only. V, J and clone size are taken as reported in that table, and D and trimming were inferred from the DNA itself. The profile covers just under 20,000 clones, with 87% appearing a single time and about 8% taken by the ten largest. V shed 0 bases and J shed 6 bases, with 9 bases lying between them. CDR1 is ENHRY, CDR2 SYGVKD, per germline. There are 13 residues in the CDR3. V and J are TRBV10-3 and TRBJ2-7, with D maybe TRBD2 (5 bases). The receptor comes from a human donor with active COVID-19. The donor label of this sample is uncertain. Sample: peripheral blood. The CDR3 loop is CAISESASFEQYF. For the CDR3, the DNA is TGTGCCATCAGTGAGTCGGCTAGCTTCGAGCAGTACTTC.